The 16 T cell receptor beta chains in this list originate from one sample, sequenced in a study of cytomegalovirus exposure and HLA in healthy donors. The protocol was immunoSEQ multiplex PCR, while the TCRdb copy is restricted to in-frame clones and leaves out a portion. Of approximately 300,000 clones in the sample, approximately 90% were seen once. The sample comprised PBMCs. These receptors were obtained from a woman under 30 in good health and CMV-seronegative.

This clone was found a few times. The J gene is TRBJ2-2, the V gene TRBV27; 9 positions agree with TRBD1. V was pared by 8 bases and J by 7 bases, with 11 bases of the junction left unmatched. The germline gives CDR1 MNHEY, CDR2 SMNVEV (reference sequence). The CDR3 runs to 15 residues. CDR3 sequence: CASVSGQGSNGELFF. The DNA for the CDR3 is TGTGCCAGCGTATCGGGACAGGGAAGTAACGGGGAGCTGTTTTTT.

The chain is built from TRBV28 and TRBJ2-1; tentatively, D is TRBD1 (6 bases). The germline V gene encodes CDR1 MDHEN and CDR2 SYDVKM. The V and J ends lost 3 bases and 8 bases respectively, with 14 bases between them. The CDR3 loop spans 14 amino acids. The CDR3 loop reads CASSFLRDKHEQFF. The DNA of the CDR3 is TGTGCCAGCAGTTTTCTCCGGGACAAACATGAGCAGTTCTTC. Looking up the rest from reference TRBV28 and TRBJ2-1 gives the full variable domain: DVKVTQSSRYLVKRTGEKVFLECVQDMDHENMFWYRQDPGLGLRLIYFSYDVKMKEKGDIPEGYSVSREKKERFSLILESASTNQTSMYLCASSFLRDKHEQFFGPGTRLTVL.

The chain uses TRBV27 and TRBJ2-5; TRBD1 is a possible D gene (6 bases). This CDR3 region has 14 residues. Trimming removed 5 bases from V and 5 bases from J, with 15 bases in between. Germline V lookup: CDR1 MNHEY, CDR2 SMNVEV (reference sequence). This chain's CDR3 is CASSLTQGYETQYF. DNA for the CDR3: TGTGCCAGCAGTCTAACCCAGGGGTACGAGACCCAGTACTTC.

The chain couples TRBV4-1 to TRBJ2-7, with 8 bases fitting TRBD2. Germline assignment: CDR1 MGHRA and CDR2 YSYEKL. The CDR3 is 14 amino acids. J lost 2 bases, V lost 4 bases, and 4 bases had no gene match. Written as DNA, the CDR3 is TGCGCCAGCAGCCCTCGGGAGGGCCCCTACGAGCAGTACTTC. It yields the protein CASSPREGPYEQYF.

The chain has TRBV27 and TRBJ2-7; D is possibly TRBD1 (6 bases). CDR3 length: 15 amino acids. Germline V gives CDR1 MNHEY, CDR2 SMNVEV (reference sequence). Trimming removed 4 bases from V and 4 bases from J, with 17 bases in between. CDR3 bases: TGTGCCAGCAGTTCCCAACAGGGTGTGGAGTACGAGCAGTACTTC. Protein sequence: CASSSQQGVEYEQYF.

This chain uses TRBV2 with TRBJ2-5; the match to TRBD2 covers 7 bases. Trimming removed 4 bases from V and 4 bases from J; junction bases left unmatched: 9. This CDR3 region has 15 residues. CDR1 is SNHLY, CDR2 FYNNEI, per germline. The CDR3 reads CASSVSLAVAETQYF. CDR3 sequence (DNA): TGTGCCAGCAGTGTTTCCCTAGCGGTTGCAGAGACCCAGTACTTC.

DNA for the CDR3: TGTGCCAGCCGGAGCGTGGGTGGCACAGATACGCAGTATTTT. This translates into CASRSVGGTDTQYF. The J gene is TRBJ2-3, the V gene TRBV6-5; D gene ambiguous. Germline V lookup: CDR1 MNHEY, CDR2 SVGAGI. Trimming stripped 8 bases from V and 1 base from J, with 13 bases between. The CDR3 length is 14 residues.

The genes are TRBV6-5 and TRBJ2-7, with D tentatively TRBD1 (6 bases). V shed 4 bases and J shed 3 bases, with 19 bases lying between them. The CDR3 totals 16 residues. Germline CDR1 MNHEY, CDR2 SVGAGI. In DNA, the CDR3 is TGTGCCAGCAGTTCCCTCCAGGGGCGGATGTTCTACGAGCAGTACTTC. Translation: CASSSLQGRMFYEQYF.

The rearrangement joins TRBV4-1 to TRBJ2-7; D not resolved. V lost 3 bases and J lost 0, with 12 bases in between. The CDR3 length is 15 residues. The germline CDR1 and CDR2 sequences are MGHRA and YSYEKL. The CDR3 here is CASSHSSHSSYEQYF. In nucleotides, the CDR3 is TGCGCCAGCAGCCATTCCTCCCACAGCTCCTACGAGCAGTACTTC.

The chain carries TRBV18 and TRBJ2-1; the match to TRBD2 covers 8 bases. V gave up 1 base and J gave up 4 bases; unmatched junction bases: 3. The CDR3 totals 15 residues. The V gene's germline CDR1 is KGHSH and CDR2 LQKENI. CDR3: CASSPLTSEYNEQFF. CDR3 sequence (DNA): TGTGCCAGCTCACCACTGACTAGCGAGTACAATGAGCAGTTCTTC.

This chain connects TRBV21-1 to TRBJ1-5; TRBD1 is taken as the D call from the table, unchecked against the DNA. TRBV21-1 is tagged as a pseudogene. The CDR3 sequence is 14 residues long. CDR3 nucleotide sequence: TGTGCCAGCAGCAAAGCAGGGGTATTCCGGCCCCAGCATTTT. Translation: CASSKAGVFRPQHF.

The chain employs TRBV6-5 and TRBJ1-2, with a possible D match to TRBD1 (6 bases). The CDR3 runs 14 residues. Germline values: CDR1 MNHEY, CDR2 SVGAGI. Trimming took 0 bases from V and 6 from J, leaving 11 bases between them. The CDR3 DNA follows: TGTGCCAGCAGTTACTCGTCGGGGGGCCATGGCTACACCTTC. Residues: CASSYSSGGHGYTF.

The genes are TRBV2 and TRBJ1-2; 8 nucleotides align to TRBD1. V lost 7 bases, J lost 1 base, and 8 bases stayed unmatched. Germline CDR1 SNHLY, CDR2 FYNNEI. This CDR3 comprises 15 residues. CDR3 DNA sequence: TGTGCCAGCAATCCGGACAGGGCGGTTAACTATGGCTACACCTTC. Translated, it gives CASNPDRAVNYGYTF.

The J gene is TRBJ2-1, the V gene TRBV29-1; 8 bases align to TRBD2. Germline lookup yields CDR1 SQVTM and CDR2 ANQGSEA. CDR3 size: 17 residues. Trimming took 6 bases from V and 4 from J; bases not matched to a gene: 17. The CDR3 DNA reads as TGCAGCGTCGGTGGCCTAGCGGGTTACTCGAGGTACAATGAGCAGTTCTTC. Its translation is CSVGGLAGYSRYNEQFF.

This chain connects TRBV10-2 to TRBJ2-1, with D possibly TRBD2 on 5 matching bases. With 8 bases removed from V and 1 base from J, the gap between germline ends came to 9 bases. The germline V gene encodes CDR1 WSHSY and CDR2 SAAADI. The CDR3 has 13 amino acids. CDR3 protein: CASFGSSYNEQFF. In nucleotides, the CDR3 is TGCGCCAGCTTTGGGAGTTCCTACAATGAGCAGTTCTTC.

This clone was counted between two and nine times. The chain uses TRBV7-3 and TRBJ1-1; 10 bases fit TRBD1. Trimming took 5 bases from V and 1 from J; bases not matched to a gene: 16. Per the germline V gene, CDR1 is SGHTA and CDR2 is FQGTGA. This CDR3 has 19 residues. This CDR3 is CASSPPESRDRGGNTEAFF. CDR3 nucleotides: TGTGCCAGCAGCCCCCCAGAGTCCCGGGACAGGGGAGGGAACACTGAAGCTTTCTTT.